This is a list of T cell receptor beta chains from one sample in a study of blood T cells in healthy people across ages. TCRdb independently ran MiXCR on the 5' RACE reads; one entry per CDR3 protein. The sample carries hundreds of thousands of distinct CDR3 sequences, over 45% recorded once. Source material: blood. The source is a woman aged 55-70 years in good health. Both conserved end residues are part of each CDR3. D genes are given only for firm matches. A row's size may be missing; if present it is once, few, many or a size class.

D,V,size,J,length,DNA,CDR3
-,TRBV20-1,many,TRBJ1-2,12,TGCAGTGCTAGTCGTGGGGGGGATGGCTACACCTTC,CSASRGGDGYTF
-,TRBV6-5,-,TRBJ1-1,16,TGTGCCAGCAGTTACTCGATGGATCGGGGTCTCACTGAAGCTTTCTTT,CASSYSMDRGLTEAFF
TRBD1,TRBV19,-,TRBJ2-3,13,TGTGCCAGTAATACAGGGGGTACAGATACGCAGTATTTT,CASNTGGTDTQYF
TRBD2,TRBV29-1,-,TRBJ2-5,13,TGCAGCGTTGTGCGGGAGTCCTACAATGAGCAGTACTTC,CSVVRESYNEQYF
-,TRBV7-8,once,TRBJ2-1,13,TGTGCCAGCAGCTTAATAGCGCGGCGTGAGCAGTTCTTC,CASSLIARREQFF
-,TRBV7-2,-,TRBJ2-5,14,TGTGCCAGCAGCTTAGTGGCCAAGAGGGAGACCCAGTACTTC,CASSLVAKRETQYF
-,TRBV6-4,-,TRBJ2-5,13,TGTGCCAGCAGTGAGGGCCATGGGGAGACCCAGTACTTC,CASSEGHGETQYF
-,TRBV20-1,-,TRBJ2-4,17,TGCAGTGCTAGAGGGCCTGGAGGCGCTCGGGCCAAAAACATTCAGTACTTC,CSARGPGGARAKNIQYF
TRBD1,TRBV29-1,few,TRBJ2-1,14,TGCAGCGCGGGTAGGGACAGACCCTATGATGAGCAGTTCTTC,CSAGRDRPYDEQFF
-,TRBV7-3,-,TRBJ2-1,13,TGTGCCAGCAGCACAGGGAACTACAATGAGCAGTTCTTC,CASSTGNYNEQFF
-,TRBV6-1,-,TRBJ2-7,15,TGTGCCAGCAGTGAAGGGGCGGGACCGCTGTTCGAGCAGTACTTC,CASSEGAGPLFEQYF
TRBD1,TRBV28,-,TRBJ1-2,13,TGTGCCAGCAGCCGAGGGGGCAGAGGTGGCTACACCTTC,CASSRGGRGGYTF
-,TRBV28,-,TRBJ1-1,16,TGTGCCAGCAGTCCCCCGGGGGTGAAGGGAAACACTGAAGCTTTCTTT,CASSPPGVKGNTEAFF
-,TRBV27,few,TRBJ2-7,14,TGTGCCAGCAGTTTAGCTGGGTTGGACTACGAGCAGTACTTC,CASSLAGLDYEQYF
-,TRBV29-1,once,TRBJ2-5,15,TGCAGCGTTGCCGGGAGCGGGCAGGGTGGCGAGACCCAGTACTTC,CSVAGSGQGGETQYF
-,TRBV9,few,TRBJ2-3,14,TGTGCCACCGGTCCGGGACGCGGCATGGATACGCAGTATTTT,CATGPGRGMDTQYF
TRBD1,TRBV12-3/TRBV12-4,many,TRBJ2-7,12,TGTGCCAGCACCGTAACAGGGGACGAGCAGTACTTC,CASTVTGDEQYF
-,TRBV20-1,-,TRBJ1-5,12,TGCAGTGCTAGGGCCGGGAAACAGCCCCAGCATTTT,CSARAGKQPQHF
TRBD2,TRBV10-3,-,TRBJ2-1,15,TGTGCCATCAGTGAGTCTGCGGGAGTGAACAATGAGCAGTTCTTC,CAISESAGVNNEQFF
TRBD2,TRBV15,-,TRBJ2-1,17,TGTGCCACCAGCAGAGATAATAGCGGGGGGAATTTACGTGAGCAGTTCTTC,CATSRDNSGGNLREQFF
TRBD2,TRBV24-1,-,TRBJ2-1,16,TGTGCCACCAGTCGACAAAGGACTAGCGGGAGCCATGAGCAGTTCTTC,CATSRQRTSGSHEQFF
TRBD1,TRBV29-1,few,TRBJ1-2,15,TGCAGCGTTGAAAACCCCCTAGGGGGCGGTTACGGCTACACCTTC,CSVENPLGGGYGYTF
-,TRBV5-1,few,TRBJ1-1,15,TGCGCCAGCAGCTTGGCCGGAGATTTGAACACTGAAGCTTTCTTT,CASSLAGDLNTEAFF
-,TRBV27,-,TRBJ1-5,13,TGTGCCAGTTCTATGGGATACAATCAGCCCCAGCATTTT,CASSMGYNQPQHF
TRBD1,TRBV20-1,few,TRBJ2-1,14,TGCAGTGCTAGGGACAGGGGCGGATTTAATGAGCAGTTCTTC,CSARDRGGFNEQFF